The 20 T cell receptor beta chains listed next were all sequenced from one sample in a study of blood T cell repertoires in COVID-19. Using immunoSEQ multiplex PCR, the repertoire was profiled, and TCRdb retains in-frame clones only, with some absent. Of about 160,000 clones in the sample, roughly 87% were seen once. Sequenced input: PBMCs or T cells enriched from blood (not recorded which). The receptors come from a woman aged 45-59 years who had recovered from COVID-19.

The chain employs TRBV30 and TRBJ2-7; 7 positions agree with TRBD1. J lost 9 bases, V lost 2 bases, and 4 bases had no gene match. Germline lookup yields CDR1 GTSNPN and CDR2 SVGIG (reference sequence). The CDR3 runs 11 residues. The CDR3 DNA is TGTGCCTGGAGTACAGGGGCCCTGCAGTACTTC. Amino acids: CAWSTGALQYF.

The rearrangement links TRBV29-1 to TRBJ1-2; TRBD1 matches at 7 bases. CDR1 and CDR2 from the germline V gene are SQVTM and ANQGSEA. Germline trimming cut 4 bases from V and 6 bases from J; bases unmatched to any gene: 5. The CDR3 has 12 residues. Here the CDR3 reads CSVVGTADGYTF. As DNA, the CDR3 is TGCAGCGTTGTGGGGACAGCGGATGGCTACACCTTC.

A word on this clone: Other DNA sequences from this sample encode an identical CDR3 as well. CDR3 DNA sequence: TGTGCCAGCAGCTTACCTAATCAGCCCCAGCATTTT. Translating it yields CASSLPNQPQHF. The rearrangement joins TRBV7-2 to TRBJ1-5, with D unresolved. The V end lost 2 bases, the J end lost 4 bases, and 3 bases lay between the germline ends. The CDR3 has 12 residues. Germline-derived CDR1 and CDR2 are SGHTA and FQGNSA.

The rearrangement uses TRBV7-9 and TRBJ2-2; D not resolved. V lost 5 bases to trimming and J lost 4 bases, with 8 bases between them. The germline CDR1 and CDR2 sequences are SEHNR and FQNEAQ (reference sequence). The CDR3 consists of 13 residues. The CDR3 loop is CASSPTVTGELFF. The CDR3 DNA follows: TGTGCCAGCAGCCCGACTGTCACCGGGGAGCTGTTTTTT.

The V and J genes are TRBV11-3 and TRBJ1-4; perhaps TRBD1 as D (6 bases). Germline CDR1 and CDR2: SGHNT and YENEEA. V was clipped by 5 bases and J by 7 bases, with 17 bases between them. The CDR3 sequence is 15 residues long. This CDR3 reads CASSPVGAMGEKLFF. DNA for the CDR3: TGTGCCAGCAGCCCGGTGGGGGCTATGGGTGAAAAACTGTTTTTT.

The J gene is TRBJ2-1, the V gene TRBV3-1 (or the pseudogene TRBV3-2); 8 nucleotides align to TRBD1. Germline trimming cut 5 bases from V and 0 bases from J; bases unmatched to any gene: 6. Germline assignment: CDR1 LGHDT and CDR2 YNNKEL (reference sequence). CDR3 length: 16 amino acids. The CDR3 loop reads CASSAGQGSSYNEQFF. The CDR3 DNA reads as TGTGCCAGCAGCGCCGGACAGGGAAGCTCCTACAATGAGCAGTTCTTC.

The CDR3 region has the DNA TGCGCCAGCAGCTTTAGGGACAGCCACACCGGGGAGCTGTTTTTT. Protein sequence: CASSFRDSHTGELFF. The chain employs TRBV5-1 and TRBJ2-2; the match to TRBD1 covers 7 bases. The junction had 4 bases not matched to a gene; V was cut back by 2 bases and J by 3 bases. This CDR3 comprises 15 residues. CDR1 is SGHRS and CDR2 is YFSETQ in the germline V gene.

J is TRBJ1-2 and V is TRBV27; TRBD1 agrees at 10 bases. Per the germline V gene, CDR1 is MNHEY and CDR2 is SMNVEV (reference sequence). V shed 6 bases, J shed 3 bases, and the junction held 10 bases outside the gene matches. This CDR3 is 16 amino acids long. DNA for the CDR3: TGTGCCAGCAGCCCTTTAGGGACAGGGGTTGACTATGGCTACACCTTC. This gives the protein CASSPLGTGVDYGYTF.

The CDR3 loop reads CASSLADSFGNTIYF. For the CDR3, the DNA is TGCGCCAGCAGCTTGGCCGACAGCTTTGGAAACACCATATATTTT. The chain has TRBV5-1 and TRBJ1-3; D possibly corresponds to TRBD1 (5 bases). There are 15 residues in the CDR3. V dropped 0 bases and J dropped 3 bases, with 10 bases sitting between them. CDR1 and CDR2 (germline): SGHRS, YFSETQ.

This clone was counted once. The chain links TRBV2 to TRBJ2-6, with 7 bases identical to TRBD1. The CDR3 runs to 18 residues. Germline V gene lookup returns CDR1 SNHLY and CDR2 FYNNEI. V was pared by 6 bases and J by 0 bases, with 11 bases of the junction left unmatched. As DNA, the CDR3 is TGTGCCAGCAGCAAAAAGGGGACAGCAGTCTCTGGGGCCAACGTCCTGACTTTC. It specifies CASSKKGTAVSGANVLTF.

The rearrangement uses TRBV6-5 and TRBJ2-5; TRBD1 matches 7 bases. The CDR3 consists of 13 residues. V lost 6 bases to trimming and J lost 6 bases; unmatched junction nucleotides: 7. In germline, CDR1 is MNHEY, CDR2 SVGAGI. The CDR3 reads CASSATGVKTQYF. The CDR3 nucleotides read TGTGCCAGCAGCGCTACAGGGGTAAAGACCCAGTACTTC.

This CDR3 reads CSVEGQTNYGYTF. The CDR3 DNA sequence: TGCAGCGTTGAGGGGCAGACTAACTATGGCTACACCTTC. This chain uses TRBV29-1 with TRBJ1-2, with TRBD1 as a possible D gene (5 bases). Trimming pared 3 bases from V and 0 bases from J, leaving 8 bases between. The germline CDR1 and CDR2 sequences are SQVTM and ANQGSEA. The CDR3 covers 13 residues.

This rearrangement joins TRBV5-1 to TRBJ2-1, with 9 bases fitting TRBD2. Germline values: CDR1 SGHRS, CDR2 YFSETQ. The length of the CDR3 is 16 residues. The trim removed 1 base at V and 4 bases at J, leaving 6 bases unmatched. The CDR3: CASSLYSSGDYNEQFF. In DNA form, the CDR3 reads TGCGCCAGCAGCTTGTATTCTAGCGGGGATTACAATGAGCAGTTCTTC.

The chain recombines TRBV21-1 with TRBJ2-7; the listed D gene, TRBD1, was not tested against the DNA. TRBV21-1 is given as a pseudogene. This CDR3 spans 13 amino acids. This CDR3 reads CASSAPEGGEQYF. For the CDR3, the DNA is TGTGCCAGCAGCGCTCCGGAAGGGGGCGAGCAGTACTTC.

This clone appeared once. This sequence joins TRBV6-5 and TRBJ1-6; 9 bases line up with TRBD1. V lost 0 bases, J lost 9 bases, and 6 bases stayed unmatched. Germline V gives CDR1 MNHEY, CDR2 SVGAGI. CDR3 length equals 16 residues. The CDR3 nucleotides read TGTGCCAGCAGTTACTCGATGGGACAGGGCAGTTCACCCCTCCACTTT. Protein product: CASSYSMGQGSSPLHF.

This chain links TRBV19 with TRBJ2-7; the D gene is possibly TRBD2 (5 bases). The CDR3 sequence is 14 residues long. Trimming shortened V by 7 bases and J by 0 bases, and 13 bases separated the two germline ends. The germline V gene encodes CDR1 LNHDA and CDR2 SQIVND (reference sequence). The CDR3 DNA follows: TGTGCCAGTAAACCGGGAATGAGCTCCTACGAGCAGTACTTC. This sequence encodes CASKPGMSSYEQYF.

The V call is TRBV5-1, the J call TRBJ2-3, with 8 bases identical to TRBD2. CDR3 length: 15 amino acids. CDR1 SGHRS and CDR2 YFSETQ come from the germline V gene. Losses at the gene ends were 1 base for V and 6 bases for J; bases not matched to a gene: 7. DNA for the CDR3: TGCGCCAGCAGCTTGCAAGCGGGAGTGGTGGATACGCAGTATTTT. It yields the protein CASSLQAGVVDTQYF. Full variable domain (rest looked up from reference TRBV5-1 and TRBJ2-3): KAGVTQTPRYLIKTRGQQVTLSCSPISGHRSVSWYQQTPGQGLQFLFEYFSETQRNKGNFPGRFSGRQFSNSRSEMNVSTLELGDSALYLCASSLQAGVVDTQYFGPGTRLTVL.

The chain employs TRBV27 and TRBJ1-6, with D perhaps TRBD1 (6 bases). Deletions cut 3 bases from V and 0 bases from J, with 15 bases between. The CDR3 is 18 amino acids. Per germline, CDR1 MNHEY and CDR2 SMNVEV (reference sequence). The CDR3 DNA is TGTGCCAGCAGTTTGGGGGCGAGGGGGAGCTCCTATAATTCACCCCTCCACTTT. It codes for CASSLGARGSSYNSPLHF.

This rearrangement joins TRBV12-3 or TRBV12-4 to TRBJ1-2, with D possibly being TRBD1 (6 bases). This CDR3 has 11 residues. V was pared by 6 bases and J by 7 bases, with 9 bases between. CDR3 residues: CASRNRVGYTF. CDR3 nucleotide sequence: TGTGCCAGCAGAAACAGGGTTGGCTACACCTTC.

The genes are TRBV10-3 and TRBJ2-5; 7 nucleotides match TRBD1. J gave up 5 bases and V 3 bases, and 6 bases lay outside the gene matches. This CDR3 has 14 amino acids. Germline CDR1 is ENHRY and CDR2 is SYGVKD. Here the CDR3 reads CAISEGGFGETQYF. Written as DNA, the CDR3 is TGTGCCATCAGTGAAGGGGGCTTCGGGGAGACCCAGTACTTC.